The rows below give T cell receptor beta chains drawn from one sample of a study of shared clonotypes between healthy human individuals. Assay used: immunoSEQ multiplex PCR; TCRdb lists only in-frame clones, some missing. The sample lists about 2.2 million clones; around 93% were seen once. The specimen sequenced was naive CD8+ T cells from PBMCs. These receptors originate from a man aged 18 to 29 in good health. Some clones in this sample may be carry-over from other donors' samples. The CDR3 runs from the conserved cysteine through the conserved F or W. Fields, in order: CDR3 protein, V gene, J gene, D gene. D genes are given only for firm matches.

CASSLEGPGWGNEQFF	TRBV11-2	TRBJ2-1	-
CAISEDEWSNQPQHF	TRBV10-3	TRBJ1-5	-
CASSVGPGSYEQYF	TRBV7-9	TRBJ2-7	-
CAISVRTSGRYNEQFF	TRBV10-3	TRBJ2-1	TRBD2
CASSPWTGVTGELFF	TRBV11-3	TRBJ2-2	TRBD1
CASSITQRGPNEQFF	TRBV19	TRBJ2-1	TRBD2
CASTQLANTGELFF	TRBV28	TRBJ2-2	-
CASSYREFYEQYF	TRBV6-5	TRBJ2-7	-
CASTPRSPGALAKNIQYF	TRBV7-2	TRBJ2-4	-
CASSAAGAARDNEQFF	TRBV6-1	TRBJ2-1	-
CASSEAGLARTGDYEQYF	TRBV2	-	-
CASSDWTGSQETQYF	TRBV6-1	TRBJ2-5	TRBD1
CASSLTLVPTYNEQFF	TRBV5-1	TRBJ2-1	-
CASSPDRERAEAFF	TRBV9	TRBJ1-1	TRBD1
CASSVGQQETQYF	TRBV9	TRBJ2-5	-
CASRGRLAGVTDTQYF	TRBV2	TRBJ2-3	TRBD2
CASSTDRYSYEQYF	TRBV7-9	TRBJ2-7	TRBD1
CASSPRLGEQYF	TRBV27	TRBJ2-7	-
CASSQTGAGGYGYTF	TRBV4-3	TRBJ1-2	-
CASSEARWAREPYEQYF	TRBV6-1	TRBJ2-7	-
CASSITTRGDSVGYTF	TRBV9	TRBJ1-2	-
CASSSWSVVNEQYF	TRBV11-2	TRBJ2-7	-
CASSPGPIVYEQYF	TRBV28	TRBJ2-7	-
CASSFAFLADSTDTQYF	TRBV7-9	TRBJ2-3	TRBD2
CASSLAVSGSSEQYF	TRBV5-4	TRBJ2-7	TRBD2
CASSLRVSNQPQHF	TRBV27	TRBJ1-5	-
CASSFGSGSWAEAFF	TRBV27	TRBJ1-1	-
CASSQEWVGGISGEQYF	TRBV4-2	TRBJ2-7	TRBD2
CASSPRLNTMKGYTF	TRBV19	TRBJ1-2	-
CASSLGAGGHQETQYF	TRBV5-1	TRBJ2-5	TRBD2
CASSTDRSPGNEQFF	TRBV7-3	TRBJ2-1	-
CASSPGARVNEQFF	TRBV4-1	TRBJ2-1	-
CSVERGTGYGYTF	TRBV29-1	TRBJ1-2	TRBD1
CASSATPQQGSVDEQFF	TRBV9	TRBJ2-1	-
CASSSGTANTGELFF	TRBV7-3	TRBJ2-2	-
CASSLELRPQETQYF	TRBV7-7	TRBJ2-5	-
CASSFEGTNGLQYF	TRBV28	TRBJ2-4	-
CASSDSLAGGVDTQYF	TRBV6-4	TRBJ2-3	TRBD2
CASSTRSGGPETQYF	TRBV19	TRBJ2-5	TRBD2
CAISYHNPSPPLQGRRSGNTIYF	TRBV10-3	TRBJ1-3	-
CASSEYIGDPSTGELFF	TRBV25-1	TRBJ2-2	-
CASSEQGPPPGEQFF	TRBV27	TRBJ2-1	TRBD1